A few counts support the clone carrying this T cell receptor beta chain. V dropped 10 bases and J dropped 8 bases, with 26 bases sitting between them. Germline CDR1 is MNHEY and CDR2 is SMNVEV (reference sequence). This CDR3 is 15 amino acids long. TCRdb's copy holds only in-frame clones and misses some; the assay was immunoSEQ multiplex PCR. This table holds approximately 60,000 clones, 90% found once. The data derive from a study of control samples from healthy donors and cancer patients. The TCR comes from a woman aged 45-60 years with colorectal cancer. Source material: PBMCs. The V gene is TRBV27, the J gene TRBJ1-2, with D tentatively TRBD1 (6 bases). This chain's CDR3 is CANPVRDKGLGGYTF. The CDR3 DNA is TGTGCCAACCCGGTTAGGGACAAGGGCCTCGGAGGCTACACCTTC.